This T cell receptor (beta chain) was obtained from a study of shared clonotypes between healthy human individuals. In the case of this clone: The antigen is not known.

A CD45RA-negative memory subset and a CD45RA+ naive subset were separated from the CD4+ cells. The assay was immunoSEQ multiplex PCR, and TCRdb's table has in-frame clones only and misses some. The sample holds about a million clones, over 75% seen once. Findings of the study overall: Despite large depth, sorted-subset datasets appeared incompletely sequenced. Among donors, clonotype sharing was expected to be affected by sequencing depth.

V lost 0 bases and J lost 0; bases outside the gene matches: 8. This CDR3 spans 19 amino acids. Germline V lookup: CDR1 WSHSY, CDR2 SAAADI. The genes are TRBV10-2 and TRBJ2-6; 7 bases are shared with TRBD1. The sequenced material came from memory CD4+ T cells sorted from blood. Noted subset: CD45RA-negative fraction. This sequence was found in a man younger than 35 in good health. CDR3 sequence reads: CASSESKAGGPSGANVLTF. The CDR3 nucleotides are TGCGCCAGCAGTGAGTCGAAAGCAGGGGGTCCCTCTGGGGCCAACGTCCTGACTTTC.